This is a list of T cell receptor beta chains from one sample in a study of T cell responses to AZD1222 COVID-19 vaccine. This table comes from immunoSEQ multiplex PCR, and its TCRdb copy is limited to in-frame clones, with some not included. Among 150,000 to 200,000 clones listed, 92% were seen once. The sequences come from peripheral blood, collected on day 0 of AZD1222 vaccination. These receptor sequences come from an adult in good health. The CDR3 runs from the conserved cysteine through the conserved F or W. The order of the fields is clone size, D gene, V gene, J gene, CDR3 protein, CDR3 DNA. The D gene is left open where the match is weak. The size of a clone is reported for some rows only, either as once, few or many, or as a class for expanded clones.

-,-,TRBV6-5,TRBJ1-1,CASSYTVNTEAFF,TGTGCCAGCAGTTACACGGTCAACACTGAAGCTTTCTTT
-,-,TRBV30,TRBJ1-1,CAWSVKTGETEAFF,TGTGCCTGGAGTGTAAAAACGGGGGAGACTGAAGCTTTCTTT
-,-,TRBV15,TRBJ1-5,CATSRDHLGGQPQHF,TGTGCCACCAGCAGAGACCATTTGGGAGGCCAGCCCCAGCATTTT
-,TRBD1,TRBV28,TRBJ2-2,CASSSGTGGSGELFF,TGTGCCAGCAGTTCCGGGACAGGGGGATCCGGGGAGCTGTTTTTT
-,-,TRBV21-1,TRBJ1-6,CASSIPGTGKNAYNSPLHF,TGTGCCAGCAGCATCCCCGGGACAGGGAAAAACGCTTATAATTCACCCCTCCACTTT
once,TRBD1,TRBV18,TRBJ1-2,CASSPPVTDRGRGYTF,TGTGCCAGCTCACCACCTGTAACGGACAGGGGACGAGGCTACACCTTC
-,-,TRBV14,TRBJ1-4,CASRAGDEKLFF,TGTGCCAGCAGAGCAGGGGATGAAAAACTGTTTTTT
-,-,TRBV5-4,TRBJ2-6,CASSLIGSGANVLTF,TGTGCCAGCAGCTTGATTGGCTCTGGGGCCAACGTCCTGACTTTC
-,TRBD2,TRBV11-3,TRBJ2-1,CASAPGTSGRDEQFF,TGTGCCAGCGCGCCCGGGACTAGCGGGCGCGATGAGCAGTTCTTC
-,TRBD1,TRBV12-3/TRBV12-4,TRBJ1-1,CASSLSRQGEAFF,TGTGCCAGCAGTTTATCCAGACAGGGCGAAGCTTTCTTT
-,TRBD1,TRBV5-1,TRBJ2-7,CASSPPGQSYEQYF,TGCGCCAGCAGCCCTCCGGGACAGAGCTACGAGCAGTACTTC
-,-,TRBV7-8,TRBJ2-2,CASSFPPEDTGELFF,TGTGCCAGCAGCTTTCCACCAGAGGATACCGGGGAGCTGTTTTTT
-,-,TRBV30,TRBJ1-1,CAWNVGGTLNTEAFF,TGTGCCTGGAATGTTGGCGGGACTTTGAACACTGAAGCTTTCTTT
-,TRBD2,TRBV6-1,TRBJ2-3,CASSEIGGSSTDTQYF,TGTGCCAGCAGTGAAATCGGGGGGTCTAGCACAGATACGCAGTATTTT
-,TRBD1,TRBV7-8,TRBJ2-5,CASSVRWTGGKETQYF,TGTGCCAGCAGCGTAAGGTGGACAGGGGGAAAAGAGACCCAGTACTTC
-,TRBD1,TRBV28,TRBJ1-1,CASSEIGGRNTEAFF,TGTGCCAGCAGTGAAATAGGGGGCAGGAACACTGAAGCTTTCTTT
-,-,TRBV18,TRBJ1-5,CASSPWADNQPQHF,TGTGCCAGCTCACCGTGGGCAGACAATCAGCCCCAGCATTTT